One TCR beta chain is described in this entry. Authors' methods: Reference gene primer amplification gave nucleated cell count estimates. The table came from immunoSEQ multiplex PCR; TCRdb's copy has only in-frame clones and leaves some out. V, J and clone size derive from that table, while D and trimming were established from the DNA sequence. The sample carries 80,000 to 95,000 clones, around 84% recorded once. The CDR3 runs to 15 residues. Germline CDR1 GTSNPN, CDR2 SVGIG (reference sequence). V was pared by 2 bases and J by 5 bases, with 9 bases of the junction left unmatched. The data were taken from a study of blood T cell repertoires in COVID-19. Study summary: Some COVID-19 samples were acute and others convalescent; all came from the United States, Italy and Spain.

The rearrangement joins TRBV30 to TRBJ2-7, with 10 bases fitting TRBD2. The TCR sequence derives from a man older than 75 with acute or convalescent COVID-19. The sequenced sample consisted of peripheral blood. The CDR3 region has the DNA TGTGCCTGGAGTAGCCTAGCGGGAGAGATCCACGAGCAGTACTTC. Its protein is CAWSSLAGEIHEQYF.